What follows are 4 T cell receptor beta chains derived from one specimen sequenced in a study of T cell repertoires in cytomegalovirus infection (dated by TCRdb to the late 2010s). The data were produced on an Illumina HiSeq 1500. The public sequencing data were trimmed at Q25 with fastp and processed into clonotypes with MiXCR by TCRdb, which kept only in-frame beta chains. Entries are consolidated by CDR3 protein sequence, retaining the most common genes and DNA. Within this sample are fewer than 950,000 distinct CDR3 sequences, with 32% of them counted one time only. Jointly, the top ten make up 9.5% to 15% of the sample. For these receptors, no antigen is known. In the paper's terms, the treatment or condition label means: in vitro stimulation with specific CMV peptide epitopes to enrich CMV-specific T cells. The source was cultured CD8+ T cells from PBMCs, collected from culture after CMV antigen stimulation. These receptors all stem from a human donor in good health (CMV status not recorded). Some clones in this sample may be carry-over from other donors' samples.

V is TRBV6-6 and J is TRBJ1-1, with D perhaps TRBD1 (6 bases). Trimming removed 7 bases at V and 0 bases at J, with 21 bases between. Germline V gene data show CDR1 as MNHNY and CDR2 as SVGAGI (reference sequence). The CDR3 is 17 amino acids. CDR3 residues: CASIHGQSGPMNTEAFF. In DNA form, the CDR3 reads TGTGCCAGCATCCACGGACAGTCGGGGCCCATGAACACTGAAGCTTTCTTT.

The V call is TRBV20-1, the J call TRBJ1-5; 9 positions agree with TRBD1. Unmatched junction bases numbered 8, after V lost 5 bases and J lost 6 bases. Germline V CDR1 and CDR2: DFQATT, SNEGSKA (reference sequence). The CDR3 consists of 14 residues. The CDR3 loop reads CSAAQQGAIQPQHF. In nucleotides, the CDR3 is TGCAGTGCTGCGCAACAGGGGGCGATTCAGCCCCAGCATTTT.

The rearrangement links TRBV6-5 to TRBJ2-7, with 7 bases that match TRBD1. The CDR3 sequence is 11 residues long. CDR1 and CDR2 from the germline V gene are MNHEY and SVGAGI. V trimming: 11 bases; J trimming: 5 bases; junction bases outside the gene matches: 6. The CDR3 spells CAVQGDHEQYV. In nucleotides, the CDR3 is TGTGCCGTTCAGGGGGACCACGAGCAGTACGTC.

The chain carries TRBV7-2 and TRBJ1-5, with D unclear. The CDR3 covers 17 residues. V dropped 1 base and J dropped 3 bases, with 16 bases sitting between them. Germline V CDR1 and CDR2: SGHTA, FQGNSA. CDR3 sequence (DNA): TGTGCCAGCAGCTTAGTCGGCGGCCTGGGTTCCAATCAGCCCCAGCATTTT. This codes for CASSLVGGLGSNQPQHF.